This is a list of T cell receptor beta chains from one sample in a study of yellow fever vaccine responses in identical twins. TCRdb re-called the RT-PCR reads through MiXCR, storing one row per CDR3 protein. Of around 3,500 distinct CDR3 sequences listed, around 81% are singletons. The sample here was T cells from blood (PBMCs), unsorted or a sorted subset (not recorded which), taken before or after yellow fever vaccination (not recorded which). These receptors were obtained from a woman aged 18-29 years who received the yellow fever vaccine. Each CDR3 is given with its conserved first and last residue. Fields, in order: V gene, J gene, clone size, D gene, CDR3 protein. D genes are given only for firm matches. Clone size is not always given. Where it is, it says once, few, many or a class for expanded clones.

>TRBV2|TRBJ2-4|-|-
CASREGVAKNIQYF
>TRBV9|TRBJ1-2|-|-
CASSVGVRDHYGYTF
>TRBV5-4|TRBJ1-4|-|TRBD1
CASSSSGTGSEKLFF
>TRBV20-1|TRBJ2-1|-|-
CSATGRGGGGEQFF
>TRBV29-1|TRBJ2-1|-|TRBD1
CSVDPGQGSYNEQFF
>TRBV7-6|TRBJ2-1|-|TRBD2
CASAGVGYNEQFF
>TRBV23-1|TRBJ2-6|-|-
CASFKASSSGANVLTF
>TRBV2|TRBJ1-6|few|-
CASKDLRPLHF
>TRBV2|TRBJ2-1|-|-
CASSDLVKRGEQFF
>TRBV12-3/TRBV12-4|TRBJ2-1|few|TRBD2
CASSLSVAGDGEQFF
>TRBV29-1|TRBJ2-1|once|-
CSVRTQDNEQFF
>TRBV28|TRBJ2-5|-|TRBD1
CASSSPGTGIETQYF
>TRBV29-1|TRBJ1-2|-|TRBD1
CSAYGTRDSHNYGYTF
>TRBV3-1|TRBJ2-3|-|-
CASSQDRASLSTDTQYF
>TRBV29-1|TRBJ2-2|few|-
CSVGTLNTGELFF
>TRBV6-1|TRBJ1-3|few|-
CASRWGERTGGTIYF
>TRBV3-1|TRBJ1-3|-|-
CASSPYDGGRNTIYF
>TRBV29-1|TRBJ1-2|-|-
CSADSNYGYTF
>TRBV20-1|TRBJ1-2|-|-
CSARSMGYGYTF
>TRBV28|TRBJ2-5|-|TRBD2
CASRKREGRETQYF
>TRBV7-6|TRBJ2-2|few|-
CASSFSSSGELFF
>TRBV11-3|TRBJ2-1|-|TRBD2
CASSLVVSGTEQFF
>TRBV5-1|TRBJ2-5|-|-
CASSRQARETQYF
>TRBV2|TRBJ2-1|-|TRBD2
CASNSGSYNERFF
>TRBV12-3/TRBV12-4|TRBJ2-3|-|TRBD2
CASSLDSGRPDTQYF